This TCR beta chain was identified in a study of Ad26.COV2.S vaccination and SARS-CoV-2 variants. The study, taken as a whole, reports: Vaccine recipients surpassed placebo recipients in spike-specific TCR breadth. Spike-specific CD8+ and CD4+ T cell responses reportedly showed substantial breadth after vaccination.

The treatment: about 20 received Ad26.COV2.S at low or high dose, single or two shots; 5 received placebo; per-sample allocation not given. At day 63 after the first vaccine or placebo injection, samples were drawn. Comment on this clone: Its specificity is unknown.

TCRdb's copy holds only in-frame clones and misses some; the assay was immunoSEQ multiplex PCR. The sample lists a few hundred thousand clones; about nine tenths were seen once. The germline V gene encodes CDR1 LNHDA and CDR2 SQIVND (reference sequence). This CDR3 has 12 amino acids. Between the trimmed V and J ends, which lost 4 bases and 4 bases, there was a span of 8 bases. The rearrangement links TRBV19 to TRBJ2-7; D gene uncertain. The sequencing used peripheral blood, collected in a trial of Ad26.COV2.S vaccine versus placebo. The clonotype comes from a person aged 18-65 years who received the Ad26.COV2.S COVID-19 vaccine or a placebo. CDR3 sequence (DNA): TGTGCCAGTAGTAATCTTGGGTACGAGCAGTACTTC. The encoded protein is CASSNLGYEQYF.